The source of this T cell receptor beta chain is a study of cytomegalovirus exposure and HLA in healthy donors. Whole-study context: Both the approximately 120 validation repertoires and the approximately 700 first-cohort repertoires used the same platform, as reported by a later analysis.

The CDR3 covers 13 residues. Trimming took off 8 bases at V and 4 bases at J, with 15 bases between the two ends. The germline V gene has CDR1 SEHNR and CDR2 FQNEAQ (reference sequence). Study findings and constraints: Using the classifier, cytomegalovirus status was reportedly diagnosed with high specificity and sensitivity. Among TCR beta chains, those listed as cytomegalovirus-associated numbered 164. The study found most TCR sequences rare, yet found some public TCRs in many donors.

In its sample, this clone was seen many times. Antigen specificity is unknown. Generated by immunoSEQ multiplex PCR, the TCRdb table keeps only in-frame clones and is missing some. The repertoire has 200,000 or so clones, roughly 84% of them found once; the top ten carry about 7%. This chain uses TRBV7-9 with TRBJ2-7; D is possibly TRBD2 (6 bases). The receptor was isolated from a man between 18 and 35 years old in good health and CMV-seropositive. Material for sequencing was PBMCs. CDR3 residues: CASRGTRTYEQYF. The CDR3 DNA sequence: TGTGCCAGCCGAGGGACTCGAACATACGAGCAGTACTTC.